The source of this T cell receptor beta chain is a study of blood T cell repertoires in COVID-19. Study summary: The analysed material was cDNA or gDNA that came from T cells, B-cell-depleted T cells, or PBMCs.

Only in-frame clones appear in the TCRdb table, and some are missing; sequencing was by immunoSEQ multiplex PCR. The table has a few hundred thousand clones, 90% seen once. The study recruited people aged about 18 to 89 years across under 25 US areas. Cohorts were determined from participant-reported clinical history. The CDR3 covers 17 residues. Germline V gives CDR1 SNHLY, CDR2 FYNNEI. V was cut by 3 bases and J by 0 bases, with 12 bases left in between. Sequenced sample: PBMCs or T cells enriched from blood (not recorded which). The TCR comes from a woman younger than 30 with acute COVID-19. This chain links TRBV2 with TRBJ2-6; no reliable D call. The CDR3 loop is CASSEPAGRSGANVLTF. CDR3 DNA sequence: TGTGCCAGCAGTGAGCCGGCAGGCCGCTCTGGGGCCAACGTCCTGACTTTC.